This TCR beta chain came from a study of T cells in narcolepsy. Turning to the study itself: Patients with NT1 or NT2 and healthy control donors were enrolled. Study-wide results and caveats: Comparing one patient's CSF and blood CD4+ clonotypes highlighted HCRT- and TRIB2-specific autoreactive clonotypes.

This CDR3 region has 17 residues. V gave up 4 bases and J gave up 0 bases, with 17 bases separating them. The germline CDR1 and CDR2 sequences are SGHDT and YYEEEE. There are a few counts of this clone. The antigen is not known. The repertoire was sequenced with immunoSEQ multiplex PCR; TCRdb's copy has only in-frame clones and lacks some. The sample holds 34,000 or so clones, under 85% seen once. The sequencing input was memory (CD45RA-) CD4+ T cells from blood. The rearrangement links TRBV5-6 to TRBJ1-3; D perhaps matches TRBD1 (6 bases). The sequence was obtained from a human donor in good health. The CDR3 loop reads CASSPWGQELSGNTIYF. The CDR3 DNA follows: TGTGCCAGCAGCCCCTGGGGGCAGGAACTCTCTGGAAACACCATATATTTT.